The rows below give T cell receptor beta chains drawn from one sample of a study of T-cell memory formation after mild COVID-19. Each CDR3 protein gets one entry after TCRdb re-called the 5' RACE reads with MiXCR. The sample lists under 650,000 distinct CDR3 sequences; roughly 17% were seen once. Sequences were obtained from PBMCs or a T cell subset sorted from them (not recorded which). The receptor source for this set is an adult woman who had mild COVID-19 (a few samples of this study predate the infection). Cell type and time point are not known. Both conserved end residues are part of each CDR3. Each record gives: D gene, V gene, J gene, clone size, CDR3 DNA, CDR3 protein. A D gene is named only where the DNA matches it firmly. Where a row states a size, it is once, few, many or the class of an expanded clone; other rows omit it.

>TRBD2|TRBV5-4|TRBJ2-3|NA
TGTGCCAGCAGCCCGGCTAGCGGGACTTCAGATACGCAGTATTTT
CASSPASGTSDTQYF
>TRBD1|TRBV7-9|TRBJ1-5|NA
TGTGCCAGCAGCTTAGCGAGAGGGACAGGGGTATGGAATCAGCCCCAGCATTTT
CASSLARGTGVWNQPQHF
>NA|TRBV25-1|TRBJ2-7|NA
TGTGCCAGCAGAAGTAGTGGATCCTACGAGCAGTACTTC
CASRSSGSYEQYF
>NA|TRBV20-1|TRBJ2-7|once
TGCAGTGCTAGACCCGAGACTAGATTTTATAACGAGCAGTACTTC
CSARPETRFYNEQYF
>NA|TRBV7-9|TRBJ1-1|few
TGTGCCAGCAGCTTAGTCGACAGAGACATGAACACTGAAGCTTTCTTT
CASSLVDRDMNTEAFF
>NA|TRBV24-1|TRBJ2-7|NA
TGTGCCACCAGTGATGCCGGGACGCTGAATTCCTACGAGCAGTACTTC
CATSDAGTLNSYEQYF
>NA|TRBV7-8|TRBJ1-2|NA
TGTGCCAGCAGCTTAAGACAGCAAACTAACTATGGCTACACCTTC
CASSLRQQTNYGYTF
>NA|TRBV6-2/TRBV6-3|TRBJ1-2|few
TGTGCCAGCAGTCACCGGACAGCACACTATGGCTACACCTTC
CASSHRTAHYGYTF
>NA|TRBV7-9|TRBJ2-1|many
TGTGCCAGCAGCCTACAGGGAAGCTCCTACAATGAGCAGTTCTTC
CASSLQGSSYNEQFF
>TRBD2|TRBV4-1|TRBJ2-1|few
TGCGCCAGCAGCCAACTGACTAGCGGAACTTACAATGAGCAGTTCTTC
CASSQLTSGTYNEQFF
>TRBD1|TRBV29-1|TRBJ2-7|few
TGCAGCGCCGCCCCCCCAGGGGGTGGGGGCCACGAGCAGTACTTC
CSAAPPGGGGHEQYF
>TRBD1|TRBV5-1|TRBJ2-2|NA
TGCGCCAGCAGCACCGGACAGGCGTACTCGAACACCGGGGAGCTGTTTTTT
CASSTGQAYSNTGELFF
>TRBD2|TRBV12-3/TRBV12-4|TRBJ2-3|few
TGTGCCAGTCGCCCTAGCGGTGCAGATACGCAGTATTTT
CASRPSGADTQYF
>TRBD2|TRBV11-1|TRBJ2-7|few
TGTGCCAGCAGCGTACACAGCGGGAGAGACTCCTACGAGCAGTACTTC
CASSVHSGRDSYEQYF
>TRBD2|TRBV28|TRBJ2-7|NA
TGTGCCAGCAGTATCCGGACTAGCGGGAGGACCTTCTCCTACGAGCAGTACTTC
CASSIRTSGRTFSYEQYF
>TRBD2|TRBV4-2|TRBJ2-1|many
TGTGCCAGCAGCCCCGGGACTAGCGGGAGTGCTGACAATGAGCAGTTCTTC
CASSPGTSGSADNEQFF
>NA|TRBV9|TRBJ2-1|few
TGTGCCAGCAGCGTAGACCGAGACAATGAGCAGTTCTTC
CASSVDRDNEQFF
>NA|TRBV20-1|TRBJ1-2|many
TGCACCTCCGATCTTACTAAGGGCTACACCTTC
CTSDLTKGYTF
>NA|TRBV7-6|TRBJ2-3|few
TGTGCCAGCAGCCCCCCGACAGGCGGGTTCACAGATACGCAGTATTTT
CASSPPTGGFTDTQYF
>NA|TRBV7-9|TRBJ2-1|many
TGTGCCAGCAGGCCCCCGGGAAGGAACAATGAGCAGTTCTTC
CASRPPGRNNEQFF
>NA|TRBV7-9|TRBJ2-1|NA
TGTGCCAGCAGCTTGTCGTTGGTAGCCATAGCCAATGAGCAGTTCTTC
CASSLSLVAIANEQFF
>NA|TRBV21-1|TRBJ2-7|NA
TGTGCCAGCAGCAAACCGATTAGGACTAGCGGAGCCTACGAGCAGTACTTC
CASSKPIRTSGAYEQYF
>NA|TRBV29-1|TRBJ2-7|few
TGCAGCGTTGACGAGGATTGGGAGCAGTACTTC
CSVDEDWEQYF
>NA|TRBV18|TRBJ2-7|few
TGTGCCAGCGCAGAGTCTTCTTACGAGCAGTACTTC
CASAESSYEQYF
>NA|TRBV29-1|TRBJ1-1|many
TGCAGCGTTGAAGATCAGGCGTCGAACACTGAAGCTTTCTTT
CSVEDQASNTEAFF
>TRBD1|TRBV18|TRBJ2-2|NA
TGTGCCAGCTCACCACTTCGACGCAGGGGGCGCGACACCGGGGAGCTGTTTTTT
CASSPLRRRGRDTGELFF
>NA|TRBV15|TRBJ2-7|few
TGTGCCACCAGCAGATCCCCCTTATACGAGCAGTACTTC
CATSRSPLYEQYF
>TRBD2|TRBV5-4|TRBJ2-7|NA
TGTGCCAGCAGCTTGGCCGGTGTAGCGGGGAACTACGAGCAGTACTTC
CASSLAGVAGNYEQYF
>NA|TRBV6-5|TRBJ2-2|few
TGTGCCAGCAGCCCTCAGGGACCTTCGAACACCGGGGAGCTGTTTTTT
CASSPQGPSNTGELFF
>TRBD1|TRBV9|TRBJ1-2|few
TGTGCCAGCAGCGTAGTCGTGAGGAGGACAGGGGGCGATGGCTACACCTTC
CASSVVVRRTGGDGYTF
>NA|TRBV5-4|TRBJ1-1|NA
TGTGCCAGCAGCTGGCCCAGGGGCCCGCGGGACACTGAAGCTTTCTTT
CASSWPRGPRDTEAFF
>NA|TRBV7-3|TRBJ1-2|NA
TGTGCCAGCAGCTTATCGACCCAAGCCTATGGCTACACCTTC
CASSLSTQAYGYTF
>NA|TRBV4-1|TRBJ1-1|many
TGCGCCAGCAGCCAAGACTCCGGGACTCAGGTTGAAGCTTTCTTT
CASSQDSGTQVEAFF
>TRBD1|TRBV18|TRBJ2-5|NA
TGTGCCAGCTCACCACCCCAGGGGGCGGAGACCCAGTACTTC
CASSPPQGAETQYF
>NA|TRBV7-2|TRBJ2-1|few
TGTGCCAGCAGCTTAGAGGCGAATTCCTACAATGAGCAGTTCTTC
CASSLEANSYNEQFF
>TRBD2|TRBV7-2|TRBJ2-1|NA
TGTGCCAGCAGCTTAAGTAGCGGGAGACTTGAGGGTCATAATGAGCAGTTCTTC
CASSLSSGRLEGHNEQFF
>TRBD2|TRBV7-9|TRBJ2-3|NA
TGTGCCACGGGGACTAGCGGACCAGATACGCAGTATTTT
CATGTSGPDTQYF
>TRBD1|TRBV15|TRBJ2-1|NA
TGTGCCACCAAACGGGACAGGGGGCACTACAATGAGAAGTTCTTC
CATKRDRGHYNEKFF
>NA|TRBV6-2/TRBV6-3|TRBJ1-5|NA
TGTGCCAGCAGTTACTCGCCTGGGCGGCATCAGCCCCAGCATTTT
CASSYSPGRHQPQHF
>NA|TRBV20-1|TRBJ2-7|NA
TGCAGTGCTAGACCCCGGAGGGCGGGTGACTACGAGCAGTACTTC
CSARPRRAGDYEQYF
>NA|TRBV12-3/TRBV12-4|TRBJ2-7|NA
TGTGCCAGCAGCACAGGGTGGACCTACGAGCAGTACTTC
CASSTGWTYEQYF
>NA|TRBV6-5|TRBJ1-1|once
TGTGCCAGCAGCCCGAGCAGGGATTCGAACACTGAAGCTTTCTTT
CASSPSRDSNTEAFF
>NA|TRBV6-5|TRBJ1-1|NA
TGTGCCAGCAGTTACTACCTTGGGGATTGGAACACTGAAGCTTTCTTT
CASSYYLGDWNTEAFF
>NA|TRBV7-8|TRBJ1-1|many
TGTGCCAGCAGCTTAGCGCAAACGACTTCGGAAGCTTTCTTT
CASSLAQTTSEAFF
>TRBD1|TRBV7-9|TRBJ2-2|NA
TGTGCCAGCAGCTTAGCGCCTGGGACAGGGGGGCTGAACACCGGGGAGCTGTTTTTT
CASSLAPGTGGLNTGELFF
>TRBD1|TRBV5-1|TRBJ2-7|many
TGCGCCAGCAGCTTTCAAGACAGGGTTGAGGAGCAGTACTTC
CASSFQDRVEEQYF
>NA|TRBV9|TRBJ1-2|few
TGTGCCAGCAGCGTAGCTGGGGCGCGTGGGTATGGCTACACCTTC
CASSVAGARGYGYTF
>NA|TRBV6-6|TRBJ2-7|NA
TGTGCCAGCACCTCTTGGGGAGGCGAGCAGTACTTC
CASTSWGGEQYF